This T cell receptor (beta chain) was documented in a study of cytomegalovirus exposure and HLA in healthy donors. Primers: 60 Vbeta forward and 13 Jbeta reverse. Assay used: immunoSEQ multiplex PCR; TCRdb lists only in-frame clones, some missing. The table lists some 130,000 clones. V shed 4 bases, J shed 6 bases, and the junction held 4 bases outside the gene matches. The CDR3 covers 15 residues. The germline V gene encodes CDR1 MNHNY and CDR2 SVGAGI (reference sequence). The study's findings and limits: Analysis performed later found over 15,000 TCR beta sequences associated with HLA alleles at 0.05 false discovery rate.

Regarding this clone: Antigen unknown.

This TCR derives from a woman in her thirties or forties in good health and CMV-seropositive. The rearrangement joins TRBV6-6 to TRBJ2-3; 13 bases are shared with TRBD2. The specimen sequenced was PBMCs. The CDR3 protein is CASSSGLAGEDTQYF. CDR3 in DNA: TGTGCCAGCAGTTCTGGACTAGCGGGAGAGGATACGCAGTATTTT.